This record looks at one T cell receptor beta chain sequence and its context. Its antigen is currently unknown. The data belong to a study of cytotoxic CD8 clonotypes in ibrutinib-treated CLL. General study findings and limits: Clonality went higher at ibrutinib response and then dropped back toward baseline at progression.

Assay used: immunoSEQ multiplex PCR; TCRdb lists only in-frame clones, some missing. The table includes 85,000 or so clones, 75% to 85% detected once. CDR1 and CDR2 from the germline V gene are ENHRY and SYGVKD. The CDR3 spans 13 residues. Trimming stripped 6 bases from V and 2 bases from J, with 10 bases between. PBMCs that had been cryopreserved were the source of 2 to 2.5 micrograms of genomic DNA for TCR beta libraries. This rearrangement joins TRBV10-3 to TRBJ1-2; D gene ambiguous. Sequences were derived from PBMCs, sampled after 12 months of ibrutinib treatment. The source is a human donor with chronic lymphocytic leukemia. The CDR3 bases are TGTGCCATCAGGCCCACAGAAAACTATGGCTACACCTTC. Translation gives CAIRPTENYGYTF.